The source of this T cell receptor (beta chain) is a study of beta chain features in type 1 diabetes. Study in general: Healthy donors, compared against patients, showed similar age, gender and cell yields.

This clone was counted a few times. Investigators reverse transcribed all isolated RNA, so they sequenced expressed TCRB transcripts. Libraries were prepared by immunoSEQ multiplex PCR; TCRdb keeps only in-frame clonotypes and omits some of them. Of some 60,000 clones in the sample, roughly three fifths were seen once. Unmatched junction bases numbered 17, after V lost 0 bases and J lost 2 bases. The CDR3 runs 20 residues. CDR1 and CDR2 from the germline V gene are SGHDN and FVKESK. Sorted populations were all over 98% pure. The genes are TRBV14 and TRBJ2-5; 8 positions agree with TRBD2. The source of this sequence is a woman younger than 35 in good health. Sequencing was performed on Tregs from blood. Written as DNA, the CDR3 is TGTGCCAGCAGCCAAGAGTCGGGGGACGGCCTAGCGGGCATACAAGAGACCCAGTACTTC. Its protein is CASSQESGDGLAGIQETQYF.